Shown below are 7 T cell receptor beta chains from a single sample sequenced in a study of CD8 T cells in Susac syndrome. Random hexamers primed reverse transcription of about 0.5 to 1 ug RNA. A single record per CDR3 protein comes from TCRdb applying MiXCR to the immunoSEQ multiplex PCR reads. The sample holds tens of thousands of distinct CDR3 sequences, just under 95% seen once. The sequenced sample consisted of CD4+ T cells from PBMCs. Every receptor here comes from a human donor with Susac syndrome.

The chain recombines TRBV4-3 with TRBJ1-2; D might be TRBD1 (5 bases). The CDR3 length is 15 residues. The germline V gene has CDR1 LGHNA and CDR2 YSLEER. Deletions cut 4 bases from V and 4 bases from J, with 16 bases between. The CDR3 here is CASSRVQADSYGYTF. The CDR3 DNA follows: TGCGCCAGCAGCCGGGTACAGGCCGATTCCTATGGCTACACCTTC.

Only one count was recorded for this clonotype. V and J are TRBV9 and TRBJ1-1; a weak D match, TRBD1 (6 bases). This CDR3 has 14 residues. Between the trimmed V and J ends, which lost 4 bases and 8 bases, there was a span of 18 bases. The V gene's germline CDR1 is SGDLS and CDR2 YYNGEE. The CDR3 here is CASSLKTQGTEAFF. Here the CDR3 DNA reads TGTGCCAGCAGCCTCAAGACCCAGGGGACCGAAGCTTTCTTT. Combining the CDR3 with reference TRBV9 and TRBJ1-1 gives the whole variable domain DSGVTQTPKHLITATGQRVTLRCSPRSGDLSVYWYQQSLDQGLQFLIQYYNGEERAKGNILERFSAQQFPDLHSELNLSSLELGDSALYFCASSLKTQGTEAFFGQGTRLTVV.

The chain couples TRBV24-1 to TRBJ2-1; 9 bases match TRBD1. The CDR3 is 15 amino acids. Per germline, CDR1 KGHDR and CDR2 SFDVKD. The trim removed 10 bases at V and 5 bases at J, leaving 11 bases unmatched. CDR3 DNA sequence: TGTGCCACGGCAGAAACGGGACAGGGTAACAATGAGCAGTTCTTC. Translated: CATAETGQGNNEQFF.

The CDR3 bases are TGTGCCAGCAGCCCCTTTGGTAGCGGGGCGAACACCGGGGAGCTGTTTTTT. Encoded protein: CASSPFGSGANTGELFF. The gene calls are TRBV6-1 and TRBJ2-2, with 8 bases lining up with TRBD2. Germline trimming cut 6 bases from V and 0 bases from J; bases unmatched to any gene: 9. Germline CDR1 MNHNS, CDR2 SASEGT. CDR3 length: 17 residues.

This clonotype came up a few times. CDR3 amino acids: CASSPSSYEQYF. CDR3 coding DNA: TGTGCCAGCAGCCCCAGCTCCTACGAGCAGTACTTC. The chain uses TRBV12-3 or TRBV12-4 and TRBJ2-7, with no clear D. The germline V and J ends were trimmed by 6 bases and 0 bases, with 6 bases remaining between them. The CDR3 loop spans 12 amino acids.

The chain joins TRBV29-1 to TRBJ1-5, with 7 bases lining up with TRBD1. Germline V CDR1 and CDR2: SQVTM, ANQGSEA. Trimming removed 5 bases from V and 4 bases from J; junction bases left unmatched: 2. The CDR3 is 12 amino acids. In nucleotides, the CDR3 is TGCAGCGTTCAGGGACAGAATCAGCCCCAGCATTTT. Translation: CSVQGQNQPQHF.

The rearrangement uses TRBV4-1 and TRBJ1-5; 8 bases align to TRBD1. The CDR3 is 18 amino acids. J lost 2 bases, V lost 0 bases, and 9 bases had no gene match. In germline, CDR1 is MGHRA, CDR2 YSYEKL. CDR3 sequence: CASSQDPLDRGGNQPQHF. CDR3 sequence (DNA): TGCGCCAGCAGCCAAGATCCTTTAGACAGGGGAGGCAATCAGCCCCAGCATTTT.